The rows below give T cell receptor beta chains drawn from one sample of a study of T cell responses to AZD1222 COVID-19 vaccine. Sequenced by immunoSEQ multiplex PCR; TCRdb stores in-frame clones only, minus some. The sample holds 90,000 to 120,000 clones, around nine tenths seen once. The starting material was peripheral blood, obtained 28 days after the second AZD1222 dose. The receptors were sampled from an adult who received the AZD1222 COVID-19 vaccine. The CDR3 runs from the conserved cysteine through the conserved F or W. D genes are given only for firm matches. Clone size appears in some rows only: once, few, many, or a class for an expanded clone.

d_gene: NA; abundance: NA; j_gene: TRBJ2-3; v_gene: TRBV10-1; CDR3aa: CASSEWAFSSTDTQYF; CDR3nt: TGCGCCAGCAGTGAGTGGGCGTTTTCTAGCACAGATACGCAGTATTTT
d_gene: TRBD1; abundance: NA; j_gene: TRBJ2-2; v_gene: TRBV28; CDR3aa: CASSPEGQYTGELFF; CDR3nt: TGTGCCAGCAGTCCCGAGGGACAGTACACCGGGGAGCTGTTTTTT
d_gene: NA; abundance: NA; j_gene: TRBJ2-3; v_gene: TRBV30; CDR3aa: CAWRWAGSSTDTQYF; CDR3nt: TGTGCCTGGAGGTGGGCGGGGAGTAGCACAGATACGCAGTATTTT
d_gene: NA; abundance: NA; j_gene: TRBJ2-7; v_gene: TRBV28; CDR3aa: CASSRPGALSYEQYF; CDR3nt: TGTGCCAGCAGCCGCCCGGGGGCTCTATCCTACGAGCAGTACTTC
d_gene: NA; abundance: NA; j_gene: TRBJ2-7; v_gene: TRBV19; CDR3aa: CASSIVSGDAYEQYF; CDR3nt: TGTGCCAGTAGTATAGTCTCAGGTGATGCCTACGAGCAGTACTTC
d_gene: NA; abundance: NA; j_gene: TRBJ2-3; v_gene: TRBV27; CDR3aa: CASSLWQEGDTQYF; CDR3nt: TGTGCCAGCAGTTTATGGCAGGAGGGAGATACGCAGTATTTT
d_gene: TRBD1; abundance: once; j_gene: TRBJ1-1; v_gene: TRBV7-6; CDR3aa: CATTPPRGGAREAFF; CDR3nt: TGTGCCACCACCCCCCCAAGAGGGGGCGCGAGGGAAGCTTTCTTT
d_gene: TRBD2; abundance: once; j_gene: TRBJ2-7; v_gene: TRBV7-8; CDR3aa: CASSASGTSGPHSYEQYF; CDR3nt: TGTGCCAGCAGCGCCTCCGGGACTAGCGGGCCACACTCCTACGAGCAGTACTTC
d_gene: NA; abundance: NA; j_gene: TRBJ2-7; v_gene: TRBV20-1; CDR3aa: CSASRERYEQYF; CDR3nt: TGCAGTGCTAGTCGAGAGAGATACGAGCAGTACTTC
d_gene: NA; abundance: NA; j_gene: TRBJ2-7; v_gene: TRBV27; CDR3aa: CASSTGPAYEQYF; CDR3nt: TGTGCCAGCAGTACCGGGCCCGCCTACGAGCAGTACTTC
d_gene: TRBD1; abundance: NA; j_gene: TRBJ2-7; v_gene: TRBV5-1; CDR3aa: CASSEDRGSYEQYF; CDR3nt: TGCGCCAGCAGCGAGGACAGGGGCTCCTACGAGCAGTACTTC
d_gene: NA; abundance: NA; j_gene: TRBJ2-3; v_gene: TRBV6-5; CDR3aa: CASSYSRDLNTQYF; CDR3nt: TGTGCCAGCAGTTACTCCCGGGACCTCAATACGCAGTATTTT
d_gene: NA; abundance: NA; j_gene: TRBJ2-7; v_gene: TRBV25-1; CDR3aa: CASSAVYEQYF; CDR3nt: TGTGCCAGCAGTGCGGTGTACGAGCAGTACTTC
d_gene: TRBD1; abundance: NA; j_gene: TRBJ2-6; v_gene: TRBV18; CDR3aa: CASWTGALSGANVLTF; CDR3nt: TGTGCCAGCTGGACAGGGGCTCTCTCTGGGGCCAACGTCCTGACTTTC
d_gene: NA; abundance: NA; j_gene: TRBJ2-5; v_gene: TRBV13; CDR3aa: CASSPGLQETQYF; CDR3nt: TGTGCCAGCAGCCCGGGACTTCAAGAGACCCAGTACTTC
d_gene: NA; abundance: NA; j_gene: TRBJ1-3; v_gene: TRBV5-4; CDR3aa: CASSLGSRNTIYF; CDR3nt: TGTGCCAGCAGCTTGGGTTCTCGAAACACCATATATTTT
d_gene: NA; abundance: NA; j_gene: TRBJ2-3; v_gene: TRBV6-7; CDR3aa: CASSTDRESGDTQYF; CDR3nt: TGTGCCAGCAGTACCGACAGAGAATCCGGAGATACGCAGTATTTT
d_gene: TRBD1; abundance: once; j_gene: TRBJ1-1; v_gene: TRBV3-1/TRBV3-2; CDR3aa: CASGDRAELAFF; CDR3nt: TGTGCCAGCGGAGACAGGGCGGAGTTAGCTTTCTTT
d_gene: TRBD1; abundance: NA; j_gene: TRBJ1-2; v_gene: TRBV11-2; CDR3aa: CASSKRQGPGGYTF; CDR3nt: TGTGCCAGCAGCAAAAGACAGGGGCCCGGAGGCTACACCTTC
d_gene: NA; abundance: NA; j_gene: TRBJ1-2; v_gene: TRBV9; CDR3aa: CASSVGVRTDNYGYTF; CDR3nt: TGTGCCAGCAGCGTAGGGGTACGGACTGATAACTATGGCTACACCTTC
d_gene: NA; abundance: NA; j_gene: TRBJ2-7; v_gene: TRBV19; CDR3aa: CASSIPGSSYEQYF; CDR3nt: TGTGCCAGTAGTATCCCGGGGAGCTCCTACGAGCAGTACTTC
d_gene: TRBD1; abundance: NA; j_gene: TRBJ1-1; v_gene: TRBV30; CDR3aa: CAWSYTGDGTEAFF; CDR3nt: TGTGCCTGGAGTTACACAGGGGATGGCACTGAAGCTTTCTTT
d_gene: TRBD1; abundance: NA; j_gene: TRBJ2-7; v_gene: TRBV7-2; CDR3aa: CASSGRDRGAYEQYF; CDR3nt: TGTGCCAGCAGCGGACGGGACAGGGGGGCCTACGAGCAGTACTTC
d_gene: NA; abundance: NA; j_gene: TRBJ2-7; v_gene: TRBV11-2; CDR3aa: CASSLARAGEKSEQYF; CDR3nt: TGTGCCAGCAGCTTAGCGAGGGCAGGGGAGAAGAGCGAGCAGTACTTC
d_gene: NA; abundance: NA; j_gene: TRBJ1-3; v_gene: TRBV4-3; CDR3aa: CASSQEEARNSGNTIYF; CDR3nt: TGCGCCAGCAGCCAAGAAGAGGCCAGGAACTCTGGAAACACCATATATTTT
d_gene: NA; abundance: NA; j_gene: TRBJ2-1; v_gene: TRBV4-1; CDR3aa: CASSQLYNEQFF; CDR3nt: TGCGCCAGCAGCCAACTTTACAATGAGCAGTTCTTC
d_gene: NA; abundance: NA; j_gene: TRBJ2-1; v_gene: TRBV13; CDR3aa: CASSPTASSYNEQFF; CDR3nt: TGTGCCAGCAGCCCGACTGCCTCCTCCTACAATGAGCAGTTCTTC
d_gene: NA; abundance: NA; j_gene: TRBJ1-6; v_gene: TRBV14; CDR3aa: CASSQGPAILPSPLHF; CDR3nt: TGTGCCAGCAGCCAGGGGCCAGCTATCCTGCCTTCACCCCTCCACTTT
d_gene: NA; abundance: NA; j_gene: TRBJ1-2; v_gene: TRBV27; CDR3aa: CASSLYSLANYGYTF; CDR3nt: TGTGCCAGCAGTTTATACAGCCTGGCGAACTATGGCTACACCTTC
d_gene: NA; abundance: NA; j_gene: TRBJ2-7; v_gene: TRBV27; CDR3aa: CASSLSRPALTYEQYF; CDR3nt: TGTGCCAGCAGTTTATCGCGTCCGGCCCTAACCTACGAGCAGTACTTC
d_gene: NA; abundance: NA; j_gene: TRBJ2-1; v_gene: TRBV9; CDR3aa: CASSVEFYNEQFF; CDR3nt: TGTGCCAGCAGCGTAGAGTTTTACAATGAGCAGTTCTTC
d_gene: NA; abundance: NA; j_gene: TRBJ2-3; v_gene: TRBV6-6; CDR3aa: CASSYETDTQYF; CDR3nt: TGTGCCAGCAGTTACGAGACAGATACGCAGTATTTT
d_gene: NA; abundance: NA; j_gene: TRBJ2-6; v_gene: TRBV24-1; CDR3aa: CATSDARTGANVLTF; CDR3nt: TGTGCCACCAGTGACGCCCGGACTGGGGCCAACGTCCTGACTTTC
d_gene: NA; abundance: NA; j_gene: TRBJ2-1; v_gene: TRBV30; CDR3aa: CACTDRFRGEQFF; CDR3nt: TGTGCCTGTACGGACCGATTTCGGGGTGAGCAGTTCTTC
d_gene: NA; abundance: once; j_gene: TRBJ1-1; v_gene: TRBV7-9; CDR3aa: CASSRLDREAFF; CDR3nt: TGTGCCAGCAGCCGACTCGACAGGGAAGCTTTCTTT
d_gene: NA; abundance: NA; j_gene: TRBJ1-4; v_gene: TRBV27; CDR3aa: CASSAGQLRNEKLFF; CDR3nt: TGTGCCAGCTCCGCGGGGCAATTAAGGAATGAAAAACTGTTTTTT
d_gene: NA; abundance: NA; j_gene: TRBJ1-6; v_gene: TRBV4-2; CDR3aa: CASSQAPRVGSPLHF; CDR3nt: TGTGCCAGCAGCCAAGCCCCCAGGGTGGGTTCACCCCTCCACTTT
d_gene: NA; abundance: few; j_gene: TRBJ2-7; v_gene: TRBV2; CDR3aa: CASSALGPYEQYF; CDR3nt: TGTGCCAGCAGTGCTCTGGGCCCCTACGAGCAGTACTTC
d_gene: TRBD1; abundance: NA; j_gene: TRBJ2-2; v_gene: TRBV14; CDR3aa: CASSQGQGSTGELFF; CDR3nt: TGTGCCAGCAGCCAGGGACAGGGGAGTACCGGGGAGCTGTTTTTT
d_gene: NA; abundance: NA; j_gene: TRBJ1-6; v_gene: TRBV5-1; CDR3aa: CASSLGLGGQNNSPLHF; CDR3nt: TGCGCCAGCAGCTTGGGTCTGGGGGGACAAAATAATTCACCCCTCCACTTT
d_gene: NA; abundance: NA; j_gene: TRBJ2-4; v_gene: TRBV28; CDR3aa: CASSSGTNIQYF; CDR3nt: TGTGCCAGCAGCTCCGGGACGAACATTCAGTACTTC
d_gene: NA; abundance: NA; j_gene: TRBJ1-2; v_gene: TRBV6-5; CDR3aa: CASSKGLPSYGYTF; CDR3nt: TGTGCCAGCAGTAAGGGACTCCCAAGCTATGGCTACACCTTC
d_gene: TRBD2; abundance: NA; j_gene: TRBJ2-1; v_gene: TRBV11-2; CDR3aa: CASSLDLAGGQLSEQFF; CDR3nt: TGTGCCAGCAGCTTAGATCTAGCGGGGGGGCAGTTGAGTGAGCAGTTCTTC
d_gene: TRBD1; abundance: NA; j_gene: TRBJ1-2; v_gene: TRBV7-2; CDR3aa: CASSVATRTGYGYTF; CDR3nt: TGTGCCAGCAGCGTAGCCACTCGGACAGGCTATGGCTACACCTTC
d_gene: NA; abundance: once; j_gene: TRBJ1-6; v_gene: TRBV13; CDR3aa: CASSLSQGGNSPLHF; CDR3nt: TGTGCCAGCAGTCTATCACAGGGTGGTAATTCACCCCTCCACTTT
d_gene: TRBD2; abundance: NA; j_gene: TRBJ2-3; v_gene: TRBV6-4; CDR3aa: CASSDSGGSGTDTQYF; CDR3nt: TGTGCCAGCAGTGACTCGGGGGGGTCGGGTACAGATACGCAGTATTTT
d_gene: TRBD2; abundance: NA; j_gene: TRBJ2-1; v_gene: TRBV4-1; CDR3aa: CASSQETPTLAGLYNEQFF; CDR3nt: TGCGCCAGCAGCCAAGAAACCCCCACACTAGCGGGGCTATACAATGAGCAGTTCTTC
d_gene: TRBD1; abundance: NA; j_gene: TRBJ1-2; v_gene: TRBV28; CDR3aa: CASSYPPGQGYGYTF; CDR3nt: TGTGCCAGCAGCTACCCCCCGGGACAGGGTTATGGCTACACCTTC
d_gene: NA; abundance: once; j_gene: TRBJ2-7; v_gene: TRBV19; CDR3aa: CASSTNTWTEQYF; CDR3nt: TGTGCCAGTAGCACCAATACATGGACCGAGCAGTACTTC
d_gene: NA; abundance: few; j_gene: TRBJ1-1; v_gene: TRBV6-5; CDR3aa: CASSPSWEGDTEAFF; CDR3nt: TGTGCCAGCAGTCCCTCCTGGGAAGGGGACACTGAAGCTTTCTTT
d_gene: NA; abundance: NA; j_gene: TRBJ2-7; v_gene: TRBV5-5; CDR3aa: CASSFGRSYEQYF; CDR3nt: TGTGCCAGCAGCTTTGGCAGGTCTTACGAGCAGTACTTC
d_gene: TRBD1; abundance: NA; j_gene: TRBJ1-1; v_gene: TRBV7-2; CDR3aa: CASSKGQLNTEAFF; CDR3nt: TGTGCCAGCAGCAAGGGACAGTTGAACACTGAAGCTTTCTTT
d_gene: NA; abundance: few; j_gene: TRBJ1-1; v_gene: TRBV19; CDR3aa: CASSMFPNMSPNTEAFF; CDR3nt: TGTGCCAGTAGTATGTTCCCAAATATGTCGCCGAACACTGAAGCTTTCTTT
d_gene: NA; abundance: once; j_gene: TRBJ2-1; v_gene: TRBV12-5; CDR3aa: CASRGTPNEQFF; CDR3nt: TGTGCTAGCAGAGGGACTCCGAATGAGCAGTTCTTC
d_gene: NA; abundance: NA; j_gene: TRBJ2-2; v_gene: TRBV9; CDR3aa: CASSSPTGELFF; CDR3nt: TGTGCCAGCAGCTCCCCCACCGGGGAGCTGTTTTTT
d_gene: NA; abundance: NA; j_gene: TRBJ2-7; v_gene: TRBV21-1; CDR3aa: CASIKLRPTQSYEQYF; CDR3nt: TGTGCCAGCATCAAACTCAGACCAACCCAATCCTACGAGCAGTACTTC
d_gene: NA; abundance: NA; j_gene: TRBJ2-1; v_gene: TRBV5-1; CDR3aa: CASSLRLASYNEQFF; CDR3nt: TGCGCCAGCAGCTTGAGGCTAGCGAGCTACAATGAGCAGTTCTTC